These 28 T cell receptor beta chains share one sample of origin, sequenced in a study of blood T cell repertoires in COVID-19. Sequenced by immunoSEQ multiplex PCR; TCRdb stores in-frame clones only, minus some. The sample carries about 250,000 clones, just over 85% recorded once. The sequenced sample consisted of PBMCs or T cells enriched from blood (not recorded which). All receptors come from a man aged 35 to 55 who had recovered from COVID-19.

The chain couples TRBV5-4 to TRBJ2-3, with 9 bases aligning to TRBD1. V dropped 0 bases and J dropped 4; count of bases not matched to a gene: 6. The germline gives CDR1 SGHNT, CDR2 YYREEE (reference sequence). The CDR3 is 16 amino acids. The CDR3: CASSLEQGAVADTQYF. CDR3 DNA: TGTGCCAGCAGCTTGGAACAGGGGGCAGTCGCAGATACGCAGTATTTT.

This clone has ten or more counts. The chain couples TRBV3-1 (or the pseudogene TRBV3-2) to TRBJ1-2; D call uncertain. Germline lookup yields CDR1 LGHDT and CDR2 YNNKEL (reference sequence). Trimming took 1 base from V and 3 from J, leaving 9 bases between them. The CDR3 loop spans 14 amino acids. The CDR3 here is CASSQGAYYYGYTF. The CDR3 DNA is TGTGCCAGCAGCCAAGGGGCCTATTACTATGGCTACACCTTC.

The chain recombines TRBV18 with TRBJ2-1, with 10 nucleotides matching TRBD1. CDR1 KGHSH and CDR2 LQKENI come from the germline V gene. Germline trimming cut 3 bases from V and 4 bases from J; bases unmatched to any gene: 6. The CDR3 is 16 amino acids. The CDR3 coding sequence is TGTGCCAGCTCACCGCAGGGGACAGGGGTATACAATGAGCAGTTCTTC. Translating it yields CASSPQGTGVYNEQFF.

V is TRBV6-5 and J is TRBJ2-7; 7 nucleotides line up with TRBD1. The trim removed 7 bases at V and 2 bases at J, leaving 11 bases unmatched. CDR1 and CDR2 (germline): MNHEY, SVGAGI. The CDR3 extends over 15 amino acids. CDR3 sequence: CASKRDREPTYEQYF. The DNA for the CDR3 is TGTGCCAGCAAGAGAGACAGGGAACCCACCTACGAGCAGTACTTC.

The chain recombines TRBV10-3 with TRBJ2-1; D may be TRBD2 (6 bases). The V gene lost 3 bases and the J gene lost 14 bases, with 11 bases spanning the gap. This CDR3 region has 11 residues. Germline V gene data show CDR1 as ENHRY and CDR2 as SYGVKD. The CDR3 DNA is TGTGCCATCAGTGACCGGGACTTAGAGTTCTTC. Protein sequence: CAISDRDLEFF.

The chain couples TRBV7-3 to TRBJ1-1; no reliable D call. V was trimmed by 4 bases and J by 6 bases, leaving 15 bases between them. The germline CDR1 and CDR2 sequences are SGHTA and FQGTGA. The CDR3 is 14 residues long. CDR3 nucleotides: TGTGCCAGCAGCTCGGTCTCCGGGAGGGCTGAAGCTTTCTTT. Translating it yields CASSSVSGRAEAFF.

The chain joins TRBV12-5 to TRBJ2-1; D gene uncertain. The CDR3 sequence is 13 residues long. V was shortened by 6 bases and J by 5 bases, with 11 bases between the two germline ends. Germline loops: CDR1 LGHNT, CDR2 FRNRAP. CDR3 nucleotide sequence: TGTGCTAGTGGACCAACAGCCGACAATGAGCAGTTCTTC. Translated: CASGPTADNEQFF.

The V gene is TRBV15, the J gene TRBJ2-5; 8 positions match TRBD1. The CDR3 extends over 15 amino acids. V gave up 1 base and J gave up 4 bases; unmatched junction bases: 5. From germline, CDR1 is LNHNV and CDR2 YYDKDF (reference sequence). CDR3 nucleotides: TGTGCCACCAGCAGAGGTCAGGGGGCCGGAGAGACCCAGTACTTC. As protein: CATSRGQGAGETQYF.

The chain recombines TRBV28 with TRBJ1-5; no clear D gene. The CDR3 is made up of 17 amino acids. Per germline, CDR1 MDHEN and CDR2 SYDVKM. V was shortened by 3 bases and J by 1 base, with 16 bases between the two germline ends. Written as DNA, the CDR3 is TGTGCCAGCAGTTTTTTTGGTTGGGAGGACAGCAATCAGCCCCAGCATTTT. Residues: CASSFFGWEDSNQPQHF. The full variable domain, rest sourced from reference TRBV28 and TRBJ1-5, is DVKVTQSSRYLVKRTGEKVFLECVQDMDHENMFWYRQDPGLGLRLIYFSYDVKMKEKGDIPEGYSVSREKKERFSLILESASTNQTSMYLCASSFFGWEDSNQPQHFGDGTRLSIL.

This clone has a single count. The chain combines TRBV24-1 with TRBJ2-7; 7 nucleotides align to TRBD2. CDR3 length: 19 residues. The trim removed 2 bases at V and 4 bases at J, leaving 19 bases unmatched. Germline V gene data show CDR1 as KGHDR and CDR2 as SFDVKD. The CDR3 loop reads CATSDYYGGSGKFWYEQYF. The CDR3, as DNA: TGTGCCACCAGTGATTATTACGGCGGCAGCGGGAAATTCTGGTACGAGCAGTACTTC.

This chain connects TRBV4-1 to TRBJ2-5; perhaps TRBD2 as D (6 bases). The germline V gene encodes CDR1 MGHRA and CDR2 YSYEKL. This CDR3 spans 17 amino acids. Trimming removed 0 bases at V and 7 bases at J, with 21 bases between. CDR3 sequence: CASSQERGAGGSSTQYF. The CDR3, as DNA: TGCGCCAGCAGCCAAGAACGGGGAGCGGGTGGCTCGTCGACCCAGTACTTC.

The chain recombines TRBV6-5 with TRBJ2-1; 8 positions match TRBD2. CDR1 and CDR2 (germline): MNHEY, SVGAGI. The J segment lost 6 bases and the V segment lost 0 bases, leaving 7 bases of the junction unmatched. CDR3 length: 16 residues. CDR3 loop: CASSYSTGGPINEQFF. CDR3 in DNA: TGTGCCAGCAGTTACTCTACGGGAGGGCCCATCAATGAGCAGTTCTTC.

The J gene is TRBJ2-7, the V gene TRBV11-2, with TRBD1 as a possible D gene (6 bases). Trimming shortened V by 5 bases and J by 4 bases, and 21 bases separated the two germline ends. The germline CDR1 and CDR2 sequences are SGHAT and FQNNGV. CDR3 length: 16 residues. The CDR3 is CASSLWGQRPKYEQYF. The CDR3 DNA is TGTGCCAGCAGCCTATGGGGACAAAGACCCAAATACGAGCAGTACTTC.

The V call is TRBV10-3, the J call TRBJ1-5, with 7 bases aligning to TRBD1. This CDR3 contains 16 residues. The germline gives CDR1 ENHRY, CDR2 SYGVKD. V was pared by 3 bases and J by 3 bases, with 8 bases of the junction left unmatched. In DNA, the CDR3 is TGTGCCATCAGTGAAGGGGGCCGGGGTTCCAATCAGCCCCAGCATTTT. It encodes CAISEGGRGSNQPQHF.

The J gene is TRBJ2-7, the V gene TRBV5-4; 7 positions agree with TRBD2. Germline-derived CDR1 and CDR2 are SGHNT and YYREEE (reference sequence). CDR3 length: 15 residues. With V trimmed by 5 bases and J by 6 bases, 14 bases remained unmatched. CDR3 residues: CASSPSGTNTLEQYF. The CDR3 coding sequence is TGTGCCAGCAGTCCATCCGGGACTAACACCCTCGAGCAGTACTTC.

By share of the sample, this clone is medium-sized. The chain carries TRBV2 and TRBJ1-1, with 10 bases lining up with TRBD1. Germline loops: CDR1 SNHLY, CDR2 FYNNEI. CDR3 length: 15 residues. V gave up 6 bases and J gave up 0 bases; unmatched junction bases: 4. Here the CDR3 reads CASRDRGFLNTEAFF. For the CDR3, the DNA is TGTGCCAGCAGGGACAGGGGGTTTTTGAACACTGAAGCTTTCTTT.

This chain uses TRBV28 with TRBJ2-7, with D tentatively TRBD1 (6 bases). V shed 9 bases and J shed 2 bases, with 17 bases lying between them. This CDR3 comprises 14 residues. Germline CDR1 reads MDHEN; CDR2 reads SYDVKM. CDR3 in amino acids: CASSGVLTTYEQYF. In DNA form, the CDR3 reads TGTGCCAGTTCAGGGGTCCTTACCACCTACGAGCAGTACTTC.

This chain joins TRBV19 and TRBJ1-5; D call uncertain. V shed 10 bases and J shed 7 bases, with 17 bases lying between them. The CDR3 spans 13 residues. The germline gives CDR1 LNHDA, CDR2 SQIVND (reference sequence). The CDR3 region is CATLGGIHQPQHF. Written as DNA, the CDR3 is TGTGCCACCTTGGGAGGGATCCACCAGCCCCAGCATTTT.

The V and J genes are TRBV19 and TRBJ2-3, with D maybe TRBD2 (5 bases). The CDR3 loop spans 14 amino acids. Germline loops: CDR1 LNHDA, CDR2 SQIVND (reference sequence). V dropped 5 bases and J dropped 1 base, with 10 bases sitting between them. CDR3 DNA: TGTGCCAGTAGTGGACGGGGTGGCACAGATACGCAGTATTTT. Its protein is CASSGRGGTDTQYF.

J is TRBJ1-5 and V is TRBV6-2 or TRBV6-3; no firm D call. This CDR3 contains 14 residues. Deletions cut 5 bases from V and 6 bases from J, with 14 bases between. The germline gives CDR1 MNHEY, CDR2 SVGEGT. The DNA of the CDR3 is TGTGCCAGCAGTACCCAACAACGGGGTCAGCCCCAGCATTTT. Translating gives CASSTQQRGQPQHF.

CDR3 loop: CASSQLVPKGPEAFF. The DNA for the CDR3 is TGCGCCAGCAGCCAACTTGTCCCGAAGGGGCCTGAAGCTTTCTTT. The chain carries TRBV4-1 and TRBJ1-1, with a possible D match to TRBD1 (5 bases). CDR1 and CDR2 (germline): MGHRA, YSYEKL. The CDR3 is made up of 15 amino acids. Trimming removed 2 bases from V and 6 bases from J, with 16 bases in between.

The chain links TRBV15 to TRBJ2-5, with 7 bases fitting TRBD2. CDR3 size: 15 residues. In germline, CDR1 is LNHNV, CDR2 YYDKDF (reference sequence). The ends lost 6 bases at V and 5 bases at J; junction bases unmatched: 12. The CDR3, as DNA: TGTGCCACCAGGTCAAGGGCGGGAGAAGTGGAGACCCAGTACTTC. This translates into CATRSRAGEVETQYF.

This chain uses TRBV7-9 with TRBJ2-1, with 13 nucleotides matching TRBD2. Germline loops: CDR1 SEHNR, CDR2 FQNEAQ (reference sequence). J was trimmed by 4 bases and V by 4 bases; bases with no gene match: 4. The CDR3 spans 16 residues. CDR3 sequence reads: CASSSGLAGEYNEQFF. The CDR3 nucleotides read TGTGCCAGCAGCTCCGGACTAGCGGGGGAGTACAATGAGCAGTTCTTC.

The genes are TRBV27 and TRBJ2-3; tentatively, D is TRBD1 (6 bases). Trimming pared 2 bases from V and 3 bases from J, leaving 15 bases between. The CDR3 sequence is 16 residues long. Germline V gene lookup returns CDR1 MNHEY and CDR2 SMNVEV (reference sequence). The CDR3 DNA is TGTGCCAGCAGTTTAAGGGCCAGGGGTTTAACAGATACGCAGTATTTT. Translated: CASSLRARGLTDTQYF.

This rearrangement joins TRBV11-2 to TRBJ1-2, with a possible D match to TRBD1 (5 bases). From germline, CDR1 is SGHAT and CDR2 FQNNGV. The CDR3 has 13 residues. V shed 6 bases and J shed 4 bases, with 12 bases lying between them. The CDR3 DNA follows: TGTGCCAGCAGGCCCGGGGGGATCTATGGCTACACCTTC. This gives the protein CASRPGGIYGYTF.

The chain couples TRBV5-1 to TRBJ1-1, with D unresolved. Germline lookup yields CDR1 SGHRS and CDR2 YFSETQ. V lost 0 bases and J 7 bases, leaving 7 bases between the germline ends. CDR3 size: 12 residues. In DNA, the CDR3 is TGCGCCAGCAGCTTGGAAACAAATGAAGCTTTCTTT. Its protein is CASSLETNEAFF. The full variable domain, completed using reference TRBV5-1 and TRBJ1-1, is KAGVTQTPRYLIKTRGQQVTLSCSPISGHRSVSWYQQTPGQGLQFLFEYFSETQRNKGNFPGRFSGRQFSNSRSEMNVSTLELGDSALYLCASSLETNEAFFGQGTRLTVV.

This sequence joins TRBV5-1 and TRBJ2-3; 9 bases fit TRBD1. J gave up 3 bases and V 2 bases, and 10 bases lay outside the gene matches. The CDR3 runs 17 residues. Looked up from germline, CDR1 is SGHRS and CDR2 is YFSETQ. The CDR3 bases are TGCGCCAGCAGCTTACTAAACCCGACAGGGGGGACAGATACGCAGTATTTT. This translates into CASSLLNPTGGTDTQYF.

This clone was seen only once. The chain recombines TRBV12-3 or TRBV12-4 with TRBJ1-6, with a tentative D call TRBD1 (6 bases). V lost 6 bases to trimming and J lost 9 bases, with 12 bases between them. This CDR3 is built from 13 residues. The DNA of the CDR3 is TGTGCCAGCAGCTTGATACAGGGTTCACCCCTCCACTTT. Its translation: CASSLIQGSPLHF.